Below are 26 T cell receptor beta chains sequenced from a single sample in a study of CD8+ T cells in alopecia areata. cDNA prepared by RNA extraction and subsequent reverse transcription served as the template for sequencing. Produced via immunoSEQ multiplex PCR; TCRdb's table is partial and in-frame only. The table lists about 5,900 clones, with no singletons. Sample time point: mouse skin 6 weeks after grafting, around onset of hair loss. The sequencing here drew on skin, taken at week 6. The receptor source for this set is a C3H/HeJ mouse with alopecia areata. The MHC haplotype of the strain is H2-k.

This clone occurred a few times. Gene names are the mouse ones. The CDR3 end falls 4 residues outside the read, so it is completed with the germline J gene. The chain combines TRBV13-3 with TRBJ2-5, with 9 bases matching TRBD2. The CDR3 loop spans 13 amino acids. Germline CDR1 reads NNHDY; CDR2 reads SYVADS. CDR3 DNA (partial): TGTGCCAGCAGTTGGGACTGGGAAGAC. Its protein product is CASSWDWED. The entire CDR3 reads CASSWDWEDTQYF.

This clone was counted only a few times. The germline and genes are mouse ones. The CDR3 extends 4 residues past the end of the read, so its final part is completed from the germline J gene. The chain combines TRBV14 with TRBJ2-2; 13 bases fit TRBD2. CDR1 SGHDT and CDR2 FRDEAV come from the germline V gene. This CDR3 has 16 amino acids. Incomplete CDR3 DNA: TGTGCCAGCAGTTCCGGGACTGGGGGGGGCGCGGGG. Amino acids: CASSSGTGGGAG. The whole CDR3 is CASSSGTGGGAGQLYF.

This clone was observed many times. Gene names and germline refer to mouse. The sequence runs out 4 residues before the end of the CDR3; the remainder is reconstructed from the germline J gene. The chain is built from TRBV31 and TRBJ1-2; no firm D call. Germline V CDR1 and CDR2: GKSSPN, SITVG. Trimming removed 1 base from V and 0 bases from J, with 9 bases in between. The CDR3 is made up of 14 amino acids. CDR3 amino acids: CAWSPDNANSDYTF. The sequenced CDR3 bases are TGTGCCTGGAGTCCCGACAATGCAAACTCC.

This clone was detected ten times or more. Germline and genes here are mouse. The missing CDR3 end, 4 residues past where the read stops, is filled in from the germline J gene. This chain links TRBV19 with TRBJ2-2; 7 bases map to TRBD1. V lost 1 base to trimming and J lost 6 bases; unmatched junction nucleotides: 6. This CDR3 is built from 15 residues. Per germline, CDR1 FNHDT and CDR2 SITEND (reference sequence). This CDR3 reads CASSIHRGVPGQLYF. Incomplete CDR3 DNA: TGTGCCAGCAGTATACACAGGGGAGTCCCCGGG.

This clone has at least ten counts. Mouse names are used for the genes. The read ends 4 residues before the CDR3 terminus; that terminus is restored from the germline J gene. The chain couples TRBV5 to TRBJ2-7, with 9 bases matching TRBD2. Unmatched junction bases numbered 1, after V lost 1 base and J lost 0 bases. The germline CDR1 and CDR2 sequences are LGHNA and YNLKQL (reference sequence). CDR3 length: 15 amino acids. The CDR3 reads CASSQVGGRSYEQYF. Partial CDR3 DNA: TGTGCCAGCAGCCAAGTGGGGGGGCGCTCCTAT.

In this sample, this clone turned up many times. Any gene name here is a mouse gene name. The read is 4 residues too short to cover the CDR3 end, so that end is filled in from the germline J gene. The same CDR3 is also encoded by other DNA sequences in this sample. The J gene is TRBJ1-2, the V gene TRBV19, with D maybe TRBD1 (6 bases). The V and J ends lost 4 bases and 0 bases respectively, with 10 bases between them. CDR3 length: 14 amino acids. CDR1 is FNHDT, CDR2 SITEND, per germline (reference sequence). This CDR3 reads CASSRDTANSDYTF. The CDR3 DNA, read in part, is TGTGCCAGCAGTCGGGACACTGCAAACTCC.

To note about this clone: Here the gene names and germline are mouse. With the read ending 4 residues before the CDR3 end, the germline J gene is used to fill in that end. This chain connects TRBV13-2 to TRBJ2-2; D is perhaps TRBD1 (6 bases). V was trimmed by 6 bases and J by 0 bases, leaving 9 bases between them. This CDR3 spans 14 amino acids. The V gene's germline CDR1 is NNHNN and CDR2 SYGAGS (reference sequence). Incomplete CDR3 DNA: TGTGCCAGCGCCGGGACAACAAACACCGGG. Protein product: CASAGTTNTG. The CDR3 reads in full as CASAGTTNTGQLYF.

Ten or more counts support this clone. Germline and genes here are mouse. The observed sequence ends 4 residues before the CDR3 terminus, with the missing tail filled in from the germline J gene. The chain carries TRBV13-1 and TRBJ2-3; D is perhaps TRBD1 (5 bases). With 3 bases removed from V and 0 bases from J, the gap between germline ends came to 8 bases. Germline V gene data show CDR1 as NSHNY and CDR2 as SYGAGN. The length of the CDR3 is 14 residues. This CDR3 reads CASSGTRSAETLYF. CDR3 bases read: TGTGCCAGCAGTGGGACAAGGAGTGCAGAA.

In regard to this clone: These gene names are mouse names. The read terminates 4 residues before the CDR3 end, so the remaining end is supplied by the germline J gene. V and J are TRBV13-3 and TRBJ2-7; 7 bases fit TRBD1. CDR1 and CDR2 (germline): NNHDY, SYVADS. CDR3 size: 11 residues. The sequenced part of the CDR3 DNA is TGTGCCAGCAGAACAGGGGAT. Protein product: CASRTGD. The complete CDR3 protein is CASRTGDEQYF.

Many counts were recorded for this clone. Gene names follow the mouse nomenclature. The read ends 4 residues early relative to the CDR3; the germline J gene fills the gap. The V and J genes are TRBV1 and TRBJ1-2, with D perhaps TRBD1 (6 bases). This CDR3 is built from 14 residues. Germline V gene lookup returns CDR1 NSQYPW and CDR2 LRSPGD (reference sequence). The ends were cut back, 0 bases at V and 4 bases at J, with 9 bases in the middle. CDR3 DNA, as far as it was read: TGCACCTGCAGTGCAGATTACAGGGCCTCC. Protein sequence: CTCSADYRAS. The complete CDR3 protein is CTCSADYRASDYTF.

This clone came up a few times. Each gene name is a mouse one. The covered CDR3 bases are TGTGCCAGCAGCCCTGGACAAAACACA. Residues: CASSPGQNT. The entire CDR3 sequence reads CASSPGQNTEVFF. The chain links TRBV13-1 to TRBJ1-1; D might be TRBD1 (5 bases). The read falls 4 residues short of the CDR3 end, and the missing part is taken from the germline J gene. Trimming removed 5 bases at V and 1 base at J, with 9 bases between. The CDR3 has 13 amino acids. Germline V gene lookup returns CDR1 NSHNY and CDR2 SYGAGN.

Worth noting for this clone: Gene labels here are mouse ones. The read terminates 3 residues ahead of where the CDR3 ends, so the germline J gene completes it. The V and J genes are TRBV13-2 and TRBJ1-6; D remains unclear. TRBJ1-6 is noted as an ORF with a role that remains uncertain. The V end was cut by 1 base, the J end by 0 bases, with 8 bases between. The CDR3 totals 16 residues. Germline CDR1 reads NNHNN; CDR2 reads SYGAGS (reference sequence). Partial CDR3 DNA: TGTGCCAGCGGTGATCAGCCCAATTCCTATAATTCGCCC. It is translated as CASGDQPNSYNSP. In full, the CDR3 reads CASGDQPNSYNSPLYF.

This clone was observed at least ten times. Germline and genes here are mouse. The missing CDR3 end, 4 residues past where the read stops, is filled in from the germline J gene. The V call is TRBV19, the J call TRBJ2-7, with 12 bases matching TRBD1. The CDR3 consists of 15 residues. Germline V gene sequence: CDR1 FNHDT, CDR2 SITEND (reference sequence). The trim removed 4 bases at V and 2 bases at J, leaving 4 bases unmatched. CDR3 sequence reads: CASSRDRGRAYEQYF. The CDR3 DNA, read in part, is TGTGCCAGCAGTCGGGACAGGGGGCGCGCCTAT.

This clone was seen only a few times. The gene symbols are mouse symbols. Sequencing ends 4 residues short of the CDR3 end; the germline J gene provides the rest. The V gene is TRBV13-3, the J gene TRBJ2-7; the D gene is possibly TRBD2 (5 bases). V lost 4 bases, J lost 3 bases, and 8 bases lay in between. The germline V gene has CDR1 NNHDY and CDR2 SYVADS. The CDR3 consists of 12 residues. The CDR3 region is CASSPGLYEQYF. The sequenced part of the CDR3 DNA is TGTGCCAGCAGTCCCGGACTCTAT.

Concerning this clone itself: Gene names follow the mouse nomenclature. The read gets to within 4 residues of the CDR3 end, and the germline J gene fills in the rest. This chain joins TRBV12-1 and TRBJ1-1; D may be TRBD1 (6 bases). The CDR3 is 14 residues long. Germline V gene data show CDR1 as SGHSN and CDR2 as HYEKVE. The sequenced part of the CDR3 DNA is TGTGCCAGCTCTCTCGATTCACAGGGCCCA. This codes for CASSLDSQGP. The full-length CDR3 reads as CASSLDSQGPEVFF.

This clone was seen a handful of times. The listed genes are named as in mouse. The CDR3 is cut off 4 residues early in the read; its end comes from the germline J gene. This chain links TRBV19 with TRBJ1-1; 8 nucleotides line up with TRBD1. The CDR3 has 14 residues. CDR1 and CDR2 from the germline V gene are FNHDT and SITEND (reference sequence). V lost 5 bases, J lost 0 bases, and 3 bases stayed unmatched. The CDR3 sequence: CASRGDRTNTEVFF. The CDR3 DNA, read in part, is TGTGCCAGCAGAGGGGACAGGACAAACACA.

In its sample, this clone was seen many times. The gene names given are mouse names. The covered CDR3 bases are TGTGCCAGCAGCCCCGGGACAGGGGGCTATGCT. Its protein product is CASSPGTGGYA. The whole CDR3 region reads CASSPGTGGYAEQFF. The chain has TRBV14 and TRBJ2-1; 11 bases are a match to TRBD1. The CDR3 end lies 4 residues beyond the end of the read and is filled in from the germline J gene. Germline V gives CDR1 SGHDT, CDR2 FRDEAV. The V segment lost 5 bases and the J segment 3 bases; nucleotides outside the gene matches: 4. The CDR3 totals 15 residues.

This clone showed up just a few times. The listed genes are named as in mouse. The CDR3 end falls 4 residues outside the read, so it is completed with the germline J gene. The V call is TRBV13-3, the J call TRBJ2-5; perhaps TRBD2 as D (6 bases). This CDR3 comprises 13 residues. The V gene lost 3 bases and the J gene lost 1 base, with 6 bases spanning the gap. Germline values: CDR1 NNHDY, CDR2 SYVADS. Incomplete CDR3 DNA: TGTGCCAGCAGTGGACTGGACCAAGAC. Its protein product is CASSGLDQD. The entire CDR3 reads CASSGLDQDTQYF.

With regard to this clone: Each gene name is a mouse one. The sequence runs out 4 residues before the end of the CDR3; the remainder is reconstructed from the germline J gene. The V gene is TRBV13-2, the J gene TRBJ1-2; D remains ambiguous. Trimming stripped 1 base from V and 3 bases from J, with 13 bases between. Germline CDR1 reads NNHNN; CDR2 reads SYGAGS (reference sequence). This CDR3 is built from 15 residues. The CDR3: CASGDFWGGDSDYTF. The covered CDR3 bases are TGTGCCAGCGGTGATTTCTGGGGAGGTGACTCC.

This clone was counted many times. The gene symbols are mouse symbols. Here the CDR3 reads CASSRPGLGGRGQDTQYF. Incomplete CDR3 DNA: TGTGCTAGCAGTAGGCCGGGACTGGGGGGGCGCGGCCAAGAC. The chain combines TRBV17 with TRBJ2-5; TRBD2 aligns across 14 bases. Read coverage stops 4 residues before the CDR3 terminus; the germline J gene supplies the remainder. The CDR3 spans 18 residues. From germline, CDR1 is MNHDT and CDR2 YYDKIL. V lost 3 bases to trimming and J lost 2 bases; unmatched junction nucleotides: 7.

In regard to this clone: Genes and germline are mouse. The CDR3 end is not reached by the read, which stops 4 residues before it; the germline J gene fills it in. The chain combines TRBV19 with TRBJ2-1; a weak D match, TRBD2 (6 bases). This CDR3 has 13 amino acids. Trimming pared 5 bases from V and 1 base from J, leaving 7 bases between. Germline CDR1 is FNHDT and CDR2 is SITEND (reference sequence). CDR3 in amino acids: CASRWGNYAEQFF. The DNA read from the CDR3 is TGTGCCAGCAGGTGGGGGAACTATGCT.

This clone was detected a few times. Gene names and germline match the mouse. The read halts 4 residues ahead of the CDR3 end, with the missing end drawn from the germline J gene. The rearrangement uses TRBV16 and TRBJ2-5, with a tentative D call TRBD2 (6 bases). Per germline, CDR1 SGHSA and CDR2 FRNQAP. The CDR3 is made up of 12 amino acids. The CDR3 loop reads CASSWGEDTQYF. The part of the CDR3 DNA that was read is TGTGCAAGCAGCTGGGGGGAAGAC.

This clone has ten or more counts. All gene names here are mouse names. The CDR3 end is not reached by the read, which stops 4 residues before it; the germline J gene fills it in. The V and J genes are TRBV16 and TRBJ1-2; possible D gene TRBD1, 5 bases. The CDR3 covers 11 residues. Germline V lookup: CDR1 SGHSA, CDR2 FRNQAP. The covered CDR3 bases are TGTGCGGCCAAGGGGAACTCC. It codes for CAAKGNS. The entire CDR3 protein reads CAAKGNSDYTF.

There are a few counts of this clone. The germline and genes are mouse ones. The read gets to within 3 residues of the CDR3 end, and the germline J gene fills in the rest. This sequence joins TRBV19 and TRBJ1-3, with 11 nucleotides matching TRBD1. The J segment lost 7 bases and the V segment lost 2 bases, leaving 2 bases of the junction unmatched. CDR1 is FNHDT and CDR2 is SITEND in the germline V gene (reference sequence). This CDR3 has 14 residues. The CDR3 loop reads CASSMGDRGNTLYF. The covered CDR3 bases are TGTGCCAGCAGTATGGGGGACAGGGGGAATACG.

This clone appeared many times. Here the gene names and germline are mouse. The read finishes 3 residues shy of the CDR3 end, and the germline J gene is used to complete it. The chain is built from TRBV13-1 and TRBJ1-6, with 7 nucleotides matching TRBD1. TRBJ1-6 is flagged as an ORF with uncertain function. CDR1 is NSHNY and CDR2 is SYGAGN in the germline V gene. The CDR3 has 16 amino acids. V dropped 0 bases and J dropped 3; count of bases not matched to a gene: 3. The CDR3 bases that were read are TGTGCCAGCAGTGATGCAGCAGGGGGCTATAATTCGCCC. The encoded protein is CASSDAAGGYNSP. The full CDR3 reads CASSDAAGGYNSPLYF.

This clone appeared many times. Genes and germline are mouse. The read stops 4 residues short of the end of the CDR3; the missing end is completed from the germline J gene. V gene TRBV17 combines with J gene TRBJ2-5; D ambiguous. Germline CDR1 MNHDT, CDR2 YYDKIL. The CDR3 spans 16 residues. V was clipped by 0 bases and J by 0 bases, with 10 bases between them. The CDR3 reads CASSRDLPDNQDTQYF. The covered CDR3 bases are TGTGCTAGCAGTAGAGATCTTCCAGATAACCAAGAC.